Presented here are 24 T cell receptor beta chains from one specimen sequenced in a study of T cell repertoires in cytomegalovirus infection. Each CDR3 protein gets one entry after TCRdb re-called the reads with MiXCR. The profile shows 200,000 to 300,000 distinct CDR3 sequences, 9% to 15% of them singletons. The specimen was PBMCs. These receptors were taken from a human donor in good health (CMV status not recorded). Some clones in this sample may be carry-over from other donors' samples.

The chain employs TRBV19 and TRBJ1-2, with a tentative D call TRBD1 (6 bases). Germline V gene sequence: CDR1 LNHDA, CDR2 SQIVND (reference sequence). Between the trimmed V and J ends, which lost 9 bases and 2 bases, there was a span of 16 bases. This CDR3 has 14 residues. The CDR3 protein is CASVPGQRNYGYTF. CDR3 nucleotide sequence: TGTGCCAGCGTCCCGGGACAAAGGAACTATGGCTACACCTTC.

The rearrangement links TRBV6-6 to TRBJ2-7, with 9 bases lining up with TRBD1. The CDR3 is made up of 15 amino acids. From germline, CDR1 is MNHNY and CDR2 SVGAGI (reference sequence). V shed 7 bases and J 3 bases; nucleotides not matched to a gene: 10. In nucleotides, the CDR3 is TGTGCCAGCACCTCGGGGACAGGGAAGAGCTACGAGCAGTACTTC. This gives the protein CASTSGTGKSYEQYF.

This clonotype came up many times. In DNA, the CDR3 is TGTGCCAGCAGCTTAGATGCAGGGGAAAACAATGAGCAGTTCTTC. Residues: CASSLDAGENNEQFF. This chain connects TRBV7-2 to TRBJ2-1, with a possible D match to TRBD1 (6 bases). The length of the CDR3 is 15 residues. Trimming shortened V by 1 base and J by 5 bases, and 12 bases separated the two germline ends. Germline V gene lookup returns CDR1 SGHTA and CDR2 FQGNSA.

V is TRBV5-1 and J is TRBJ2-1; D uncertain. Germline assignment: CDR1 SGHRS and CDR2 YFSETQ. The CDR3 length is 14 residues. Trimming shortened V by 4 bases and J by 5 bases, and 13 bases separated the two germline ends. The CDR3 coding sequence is TGCGCCAGCAGCCGAACCGTGAGCCACAATGAGCAGTTCTTC. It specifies CASSRTVSHNEQFF.

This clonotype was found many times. CDR3: CASSFGTESFYTF. As DNA, the CDR3 is TGTGCCAGCAGTTTCGGGACAGAATCTTTCTACACCTTC. This chain connects TRBV12-3 or TRBV12-4 to TRBJ1-2; 7 nucleotides agree with TRBD1. The junction had 8 bases not matched to a gene; V was cut back by 3 bases and J by 10 bases. The CDR3 sequence is 13 residues long.

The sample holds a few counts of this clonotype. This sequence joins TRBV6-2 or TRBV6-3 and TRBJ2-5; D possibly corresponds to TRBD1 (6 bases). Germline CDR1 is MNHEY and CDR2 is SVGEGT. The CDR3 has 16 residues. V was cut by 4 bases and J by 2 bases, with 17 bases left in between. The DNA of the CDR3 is TGTGCCAGCAGTTTGGCCCCGGACAGCATACAAGAGACCCAGTACTTC. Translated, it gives CASSLAPDSIQETQYF.

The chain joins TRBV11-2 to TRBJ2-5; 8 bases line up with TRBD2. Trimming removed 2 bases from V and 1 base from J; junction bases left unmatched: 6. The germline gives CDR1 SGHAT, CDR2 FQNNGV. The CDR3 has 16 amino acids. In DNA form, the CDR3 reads TGTGCCAGCAGCTTATCACTAGCGGTCCCCCAAGAGACCCAGTACTTC. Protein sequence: CASSLSLAVPQETQYF.

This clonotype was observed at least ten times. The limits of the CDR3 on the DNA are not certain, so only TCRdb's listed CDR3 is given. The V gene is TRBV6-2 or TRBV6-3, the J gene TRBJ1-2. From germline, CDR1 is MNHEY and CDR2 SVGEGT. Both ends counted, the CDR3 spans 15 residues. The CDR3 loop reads CASSSSTGPFYGYTF.

CDR3 protein: CASRSTSGVLNEQFF. The CDR3 bases are TGTGCCAGCAGATCAACTAGCGGGGTTTTGAATGAGCAGTTCTTC. This chain connects TRBV6-6 to TRBJ2-1, with 10 positions matching TRBD2. V gave up 6 bases and J gave up 7 bases; unmatched junction bases: 9. Germline V gene sequence: CDR1 MNHNY, CDR2 SVGAGI (reference sequence). The CDR3 runs 15 residues.

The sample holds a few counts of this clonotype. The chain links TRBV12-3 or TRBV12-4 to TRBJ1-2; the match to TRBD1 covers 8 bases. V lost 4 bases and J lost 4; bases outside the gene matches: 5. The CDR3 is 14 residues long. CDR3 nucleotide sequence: TGTGCCAGCAGTTCCTCAGGGGGCCCCTATGGCTACACCTTC. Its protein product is CASSSSGGPYGYTF.

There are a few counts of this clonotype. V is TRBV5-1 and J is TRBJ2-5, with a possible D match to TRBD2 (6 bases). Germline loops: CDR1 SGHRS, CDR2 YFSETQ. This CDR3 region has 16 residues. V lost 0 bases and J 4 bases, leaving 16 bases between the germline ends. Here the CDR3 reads CASSLAPASEGETQYF. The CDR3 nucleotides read TGCGCCAGCAGCTTGGCCCCGGCTAGCGAAGGAGAGACCCAGTACTTC.

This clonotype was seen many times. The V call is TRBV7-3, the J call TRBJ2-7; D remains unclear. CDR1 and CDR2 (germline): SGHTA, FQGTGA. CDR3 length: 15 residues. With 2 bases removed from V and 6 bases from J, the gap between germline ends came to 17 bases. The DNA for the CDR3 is TGTGCCAGCAGCTTAGTTCCCATACCTGGTGGCGAGCAGTACTTC. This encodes CASSLVPIPGGEQYF. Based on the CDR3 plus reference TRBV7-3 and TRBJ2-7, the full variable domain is GAGVSQTPSNKVTEKGKYVELRCDPISGHTALYWYRQSLGQGPEFLIYFQGTGAADDSGLPNDRFFAVRPEGSVSTLKIQRTERGDSAVYLCASSLVPIPGGEQYFGPGTRLTVT.

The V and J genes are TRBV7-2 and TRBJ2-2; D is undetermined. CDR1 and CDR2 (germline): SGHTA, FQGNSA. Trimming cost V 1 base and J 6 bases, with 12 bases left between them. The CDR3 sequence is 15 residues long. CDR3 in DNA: TGTGCCAGCAGCTTAGTGTCCCTCGACGCCGGGGAGCTGTTTTTT. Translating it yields CASSLVSLDAGELFF.

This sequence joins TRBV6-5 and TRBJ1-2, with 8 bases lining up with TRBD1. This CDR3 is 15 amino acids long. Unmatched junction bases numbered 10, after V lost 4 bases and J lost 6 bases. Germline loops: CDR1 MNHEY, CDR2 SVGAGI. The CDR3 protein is CASSFNPDRGHGYTF. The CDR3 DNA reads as TGTGCCAGCAGTTTCAATCCTGACAGGGGCCATGGCTACACCTTC.

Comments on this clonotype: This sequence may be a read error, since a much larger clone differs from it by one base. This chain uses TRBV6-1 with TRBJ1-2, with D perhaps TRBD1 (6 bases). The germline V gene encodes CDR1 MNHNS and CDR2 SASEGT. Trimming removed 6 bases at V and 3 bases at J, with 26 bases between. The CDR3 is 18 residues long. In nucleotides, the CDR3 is TGTGCCAGCAGCAACGAGAGCAACAGGGTGCCCAGATACTATGGCTACACCTTC. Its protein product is CASSNESNRVPRYYGYTF.

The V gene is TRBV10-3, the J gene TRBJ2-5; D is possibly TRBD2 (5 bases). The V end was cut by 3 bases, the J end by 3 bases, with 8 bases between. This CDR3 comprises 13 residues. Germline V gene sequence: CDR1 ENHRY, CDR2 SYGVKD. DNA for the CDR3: TGTGCCATCAGTGAACGGCGGGAAGAGACCCAGTACTTC. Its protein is CAISERREETQYF.

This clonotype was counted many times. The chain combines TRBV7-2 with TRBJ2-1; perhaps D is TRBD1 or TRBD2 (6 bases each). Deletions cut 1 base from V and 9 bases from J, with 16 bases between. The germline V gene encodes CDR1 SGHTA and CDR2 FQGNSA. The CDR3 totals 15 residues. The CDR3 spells CASSLGGGGFAEQFF. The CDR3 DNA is TGTGCCAGCAGCTTAGGTGGAGGGGGGTTCGCTGAGCAGTTCTTC. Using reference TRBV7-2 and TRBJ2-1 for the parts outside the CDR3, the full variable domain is GAGVSQSPSNKVTEKGKDVELRCDPISGHTALYWYRQSLGQGLEFLIYFQGNSAPDKSGLPSDRFSAERTGGSVSTLTIQRTQQEDSAVYLCASSLGGGGFAEQFFGPGTRLTVL.

CDR3 amino acids: CASSLGDSSYNEQFF. The CDR3 coding sequence is TGTGCCAGCAGCTTGGGGGACAGCTCCTACAATGAGCAGTTCTTC. The chain couples TRBV5-4 to TRBJ2-1; TRBD1 matches at 7 bases. The CDR3 spans 15 residues. Looked up from germline, CDR1 is SGHNT and CDR2 is YYREEE (reference sequence). The J segment lost 0 bases and the V segment lost 0 bases, leaving 0 bases of the junction unmatched.

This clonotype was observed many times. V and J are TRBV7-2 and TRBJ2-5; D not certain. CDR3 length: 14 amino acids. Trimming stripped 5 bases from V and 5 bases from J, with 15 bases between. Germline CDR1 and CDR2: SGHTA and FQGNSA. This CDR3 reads CASSPRTGVETQYF. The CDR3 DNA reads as TGTGCCAGCAGCCCACGAACTGGAGTTGAGACCCAGTACTTC.

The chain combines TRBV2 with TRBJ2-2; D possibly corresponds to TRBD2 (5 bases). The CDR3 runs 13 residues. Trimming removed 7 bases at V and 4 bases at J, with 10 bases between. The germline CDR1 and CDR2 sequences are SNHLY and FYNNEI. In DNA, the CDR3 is TGTGCCAGCATTACGGGATTCACCGGGGAGCTGTTTTTT. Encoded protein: CASITGFTGELFF. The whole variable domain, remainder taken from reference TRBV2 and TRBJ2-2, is EPEVTQTPSHQVTQMGQEVILRCVPISNHLYFYWYRQILGQKVEFLVSFYNNEISEKSEIFDDQFSVERPDGSNFTLKIRSTKLEDSAMYFCASITGFTGELFFGEGSRLTVL.

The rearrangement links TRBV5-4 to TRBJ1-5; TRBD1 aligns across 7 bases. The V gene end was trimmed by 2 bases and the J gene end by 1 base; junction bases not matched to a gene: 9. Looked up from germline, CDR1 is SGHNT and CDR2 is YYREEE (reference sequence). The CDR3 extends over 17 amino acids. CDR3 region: CASSFGPGQTSNQPQHF. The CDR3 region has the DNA TGTGCCAGCAGCTTTGGGCCGGGACAGACCAGCAATCAGCCCCAGCATTTT.

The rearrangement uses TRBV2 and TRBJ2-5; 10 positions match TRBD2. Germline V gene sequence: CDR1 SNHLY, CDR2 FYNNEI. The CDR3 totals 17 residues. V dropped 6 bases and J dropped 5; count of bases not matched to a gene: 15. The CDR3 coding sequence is TGTGCCAGCAGCCCAACTGGGCTAGCGGGAGAGGGCGAGACCCAGTACTTC. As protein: CASSPTGLAGEGETQYF.

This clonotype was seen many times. CDR3: CASSPQTGGDYGYTF. In DNA, the CDR3 is TGTGCCAGCAGCCCACAGACAGGGGGAGACTATGGCTACACCTTC. The rearrangement uses TRBV7-2 and TRBJ1-2, with TRBD1 identical over 9 bases. The CDR3 contains 15 residues. V lost 5 bases to trimming and J lost 3 bases; unmatched junction nucleotides: 7. Germline values: CDR1 SGHTA, CDR2 FQGNSA.

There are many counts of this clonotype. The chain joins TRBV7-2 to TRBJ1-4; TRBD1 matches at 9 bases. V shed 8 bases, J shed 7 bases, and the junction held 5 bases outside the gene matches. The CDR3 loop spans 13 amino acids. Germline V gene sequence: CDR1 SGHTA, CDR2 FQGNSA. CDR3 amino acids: CASPGQGTEKLFF. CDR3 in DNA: TGTGCCAGCCCGGGACAGGGAACTGAAAAACTGTTTTTT.